This is a list of T cell receptor beta chains from one sample in a study of response to subunit inactivated influenza vaccine. TCRdb re-called the RT-PCR reads through MiXCR, storing one row per CDR3 protein. Of a few hundred thousand distinct CDR3 sequences in the sample, around 7.9% were seen once. The specimen comprised PBMCs from blood, sampled around 25 months after vaccination. Receptors were obtained from a man between 50 and 69 years old who received an inactivated influenza vaccine. The CDR3 runs from the conserved cysteine through the conserved F or W. A D gene is named only where the DNA matches it firmly.

CASSFSRDYEQYF,TRBJ2-7,TRBV5-1,-
CASEDWSSGNTIYF,TRBJ1-3,TRBV5-5,-
CASSDSGTDDYEQYF,TRBJ2-7,TRBV2,-
CSARARTLTDTQYF,TRBJ2-3,TRBV20-1,-
CASRPSGQSTGELFF,TRBJ2-2,TRBV7-6,-
CASQDRPVESPLHF,TRBJ1-6,TRBV19,-
CASSRSGIWGTDTQYF,TRBJ2-3,TRBV7-9,-
CASSWTVSGGGKYF,TRBJ2-7,TRBV12-3/TRBV12-4,TRBD2
CASSLAGTGVNYGYTF,TRBJ1-2,TRBV5-5,TRBD1
CASSRGQGQETQYF,TRBJ2-5,TRBV12-3/TRBV12-4,TRBD1
CASSLRHRNEQFF,TRBJ2-1,TRBV12-3/TRBV12-4,-
CASSPRNRLGMGEQYF,TRBJ2-7,TRBV7-6,-
CASSNPGRTDTQYF,TRBJ2-3,TRBV19,-
CASSLARHIAKNIQYF,TRBJ2-4,TRBV12-3/TRBV12-4,-
CSVLGQGDQPQHF,TRBJ1-5,TRBV20-1,TRBD1
CSARGGRTNYGYTF,TRBJ1-2,TRBV20-1,-
CASSQLTYNEQFF,TRBJ2-1,TRBV3-1,-
CSARPARGDTQYF,TRBJ2-3,TRBV20-1,-
CASSSRSGVRSEAFF,TRBJ1-1,TRBV11-2,-
CASSLAPSGSRYEQYF,TRBJ2-7,TRBV5-1,TRBD2
CSVGIGSVNYGYTF,TRBJ1-2,TRBV29-1,-
CASSKLGLGGPSSYNEQFF,TRBJ2-1,TRBV21-1,-
CSVEVLLAGGLVTDTQYF,TRBJ2-3,TRBV29-1,TRBD2
CASSPRVSGSGNEQFF,TRBJ2-1,TRBV18,TRBD2
CATSRDRQAQGEQFF,TRBJ2-1,TRBV15,-
CASRRSGRAPNNEQFF,TRBJ2-1,TRBV12-2,-
CASSGVGFLTDTQYF,TRBJ2-3,TRBV9,-
CASSLVSGGSYNEQFF,TRBJ2-1,TRBV7-6,TRBD2
CASSLSAYSNEKLFF,TRBJ1-4,TRBV11-2,-
CASRQDGLADEQFF,TRBJ2-1,TRBV4-3,TRBD2
CASSQVRGPFTDTQYF,TRBJ2-3,TRBV4-3,-
CASKTGQGARYEQYF,TRBJ2-7,TRBV28,TRBD1
CASSVDNPRLQGHEQFF,TRBJ2-1,TRBV9,-
CASSSGETQYF,TRBJ2-5,TRBV12-3/TRBV12-4,-
CASSLELGTALLTQYF,TRBJ2-5,TRBV6-2/TRBV6-3,TRBD1
CASRVTGGGLGAFF,TRBJ1-1,TRBV5-1,TRBD1
CASTNVDRDKYEQYF,TRBJ2-7,TRBV5-6,-
CASSQAGTGYFFSTDTQYF,TRBJ2-3,TRBV4-3,TRBD1
CASSFGLAGLTDTQYF,TRBJ2-3,TRBV12-3/TRBV12-4,TRBD2
CASSPPSLAESGELFF,TRBJ2-2,TRBV18,TRBD2
CASSLVSASSYNSPLHF,TRBJ1-6,TRBV7-8,-
CASSFGPPPYEQYF,TRBJ2-7,TRBV27,-
CSAWAGGTYEQYF,TRBJ2-7,TRBV20-1,-
CASSLIGDANEKLFF,TRBJ1-4,TRBV5-5,-
CASSYRTLLNSYEQYF,TRBJ2-7,TRBV4-1,-
CASSRDYGTSGGIQYF,TRBJ2-4,TRBV4-3,TRBD2
CSVDGVNGELFF,TRBJ2-2,TRBV29-1,-
CASSGGLAGHNEQFF,TRBJ2-1,TRBV10-2,TRBD2
CASSSQGQVDTQYF,TRBJ2-3,TRBV7-2,-
CASSLVSGTEQYF,TRBJ2-7,TRBV7-9,-
CASTLQFPSDTGELFF,TRBJ2-2,TRBV7-9,-
CSASGQGVMFEKLFF,TRBJ1-4,TRBV20-1,TRBD1
CSAKGSAVTHTQYF,TRBJ2-3,TRBV20-1,-
CASCPTGGTNTEAFF,TRBJ1-1,TRBV12-3/TRBV12-4,TRBD1
CASSFVTDYGYTF,TRBJ1-2,TRBV5-1,-
CASSQGGPAGELFF,TRBJ2-2,TRBV3-1,-
CSAEGPSGGLYEQYF,TRBJ2-7,TRBV20-1,TRBD2
CASSLYRGSNEKLFF,TRBJ1-4,TRBV4-3,TRBD1